This T cell receptor (beta chain) was captured by sequencing in a study of OX40 agonist ivuxolimab in advanced cancers. This CDR3 is built from 12 residues. Germline V CDR1 and CDR2: MNHNY, SVGAGI (reference sequence). Trimming pared 2 bases from V and 7 bases from J, leaving 6 bases between. Profiling relied on immunoSEQ multiplex PCR, and the TCRdb table lists in-frame clones only, not all of them. Seen here are 20,000 to 25,000 clones, 88% observed once, and the top ten hold about 10%. This material consisted of CD4+ or CD8+ T cells sorted from blood, taken in a trial of the OX40 agonist ivuxolimab. The clonotype was recovered from an adult with an advanced solid tumor such as melanoma, head and neck, liver or kidney cancer. V and J are TRBV6-6 and TRBJ2-1; D unresolved. The CDR3 bases are TGTGCCAGCAGTTACACCAAAAATGAGCAGTTCTTC. Protein: CASSYTKNEQFF.